This T cell receptor beta chain was captured in a study of tumor and adjacent non-tumor tissue in lung cancer. Study-level background: Histology: about a dozen adenocarcinoma, 2 squamous cell carcinoma, 1 small cell lung cancer. Findings and limits, study-wide: TCR diversity was significantly greater in tumor than normal lung tissue. In normal lung, the top 100 clones were significantly more dominant than in tumor.

Comments on this clonotype: Its antigen is unidentified. This could be a read error, since a much larger clone is one nucleotide away. This CDR3 fails to terminate in the conserved phenylalanine or tryptophan, so it likely reflects a read error.

Germline assignment: CDR1 SGHNT and CDR2 YENEEA. This CDR3 contains 11 residues. Trimming took 5 bases from V and 7 from J, leaving 8 bases between them. The library came from three nested PCR rounds adapted from ARM-PCR protocols. TCRdb re-analysed the multiplex PCR reads in MiXCR, keeping a single row per CDR3 protein. The sample yields 200,000 to 250,000 distinct CDR3 sequences, 71% seen once. This sample's RNA came from whole unsorted tissue. Newly diagnosed lung cancer patients had thoracic surgery in China, August–November 2014, without prior chemotherapy. This clonotype was obtained from a man between 60 and 75 years old with non-small cell lung cancer. The source material was lung tumor tissue. V and J are TRBV11-3 and TRBJ1-2; D perhaps matches TRBD1 (5 bases). The CDR3 is CASSGGTGYTS. For the CDR3, the DNA is TGTGCCAGCAGCGGAGGGACTGGCTACACCTCC.